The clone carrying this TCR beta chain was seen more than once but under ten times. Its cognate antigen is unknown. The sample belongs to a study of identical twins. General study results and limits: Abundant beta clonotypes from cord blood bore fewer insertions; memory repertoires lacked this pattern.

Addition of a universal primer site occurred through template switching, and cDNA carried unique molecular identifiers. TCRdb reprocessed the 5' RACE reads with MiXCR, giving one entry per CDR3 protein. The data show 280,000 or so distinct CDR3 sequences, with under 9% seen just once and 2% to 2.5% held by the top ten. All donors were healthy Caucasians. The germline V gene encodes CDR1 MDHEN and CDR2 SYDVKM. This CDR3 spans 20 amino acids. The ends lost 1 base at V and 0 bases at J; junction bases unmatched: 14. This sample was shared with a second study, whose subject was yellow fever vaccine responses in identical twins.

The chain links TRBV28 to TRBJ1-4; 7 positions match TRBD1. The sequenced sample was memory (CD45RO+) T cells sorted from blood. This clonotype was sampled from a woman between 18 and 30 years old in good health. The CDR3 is CASSLSLRGTRIATNEKLFF. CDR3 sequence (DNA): TGTGCCAGCAGTTTATCCCTCAGGGGGACCCGGATTGCAACTAATGAAAAACTGTTTTTT.